The clone carrying this TCR beta chain has ten or more counts. TCR beta CDR3 amplification used RNA transcripts. A first-round RT-PCR used HTBI primers, followed by a second-round multiplex PCR. Each CDR3 protein is one row after TCRdb ran MiXCR on the multiplex PCR reads. There are over 650,000 distinct CDR3 sequences in the sample; over 40% occur only once, and 2.5% to 3.5% lies in the top ten. V gave up 4 bases and J gave up 6 bases, with 13 bases separating them. This CDR3 has 13 amino acids. The germline gives CDR1 SGHVS, CDR2 FQNEAQ. This entry comes from a study of Graves' ophthalmopathy and Graves' hyperthyroidism. Study background: The authors collected peripheral blood at initial diagnosis, before any treatment.

The chain is built from TRBV7-8 and TRBJ2-7; tentative D call: TRBD2 (6 bases). The source of this sequence is an adult man with Graves' ophthalmopathy. The material sequenced was peripheral blood. CDR3 bases: TGTGCCAGCAGCTCGGGAGAACCGGTCGAGCAGTACTTC. It translates to CASSSGEPVEQYF.